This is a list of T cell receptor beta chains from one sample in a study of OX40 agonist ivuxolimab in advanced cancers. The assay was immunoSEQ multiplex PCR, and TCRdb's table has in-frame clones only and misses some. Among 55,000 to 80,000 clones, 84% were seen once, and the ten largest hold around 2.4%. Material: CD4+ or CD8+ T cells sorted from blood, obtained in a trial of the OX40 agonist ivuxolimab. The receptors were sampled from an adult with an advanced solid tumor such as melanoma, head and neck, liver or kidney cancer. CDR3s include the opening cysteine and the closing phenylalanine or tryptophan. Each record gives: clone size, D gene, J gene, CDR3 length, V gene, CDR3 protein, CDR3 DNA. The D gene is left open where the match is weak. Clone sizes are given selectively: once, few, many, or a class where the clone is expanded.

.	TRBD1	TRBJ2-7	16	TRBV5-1	CASSLTAGTGSYEQYF	TGCGCCAGCAGCTTGACCGCCGGGACAGGGTCCTACGAGCAGTACTTC
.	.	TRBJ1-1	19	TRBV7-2	CASSLVVPLPAGSQSQAFF	TGTGCCAGCAGCTTAGTGGTCCCGCTCCCGGCAGGGAGTCAATCCCAAGCTTTCTTT
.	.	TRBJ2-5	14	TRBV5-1	CASSLGGQGETQYF	TGCGCCAGCAGCCTGGGGGGCCAGGGAGAGACCCAGTACTTC
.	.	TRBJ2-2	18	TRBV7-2	CASSPLLRVRVNTGELFF	TGTGCCAGCAGCCCTCTCCTGCGGGTCCGGGTGAACACCGGGGAGCTGTTTTTT
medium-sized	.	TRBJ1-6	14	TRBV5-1	CASSLQGENSPLHF	TGCGCCAGCAGCTTACAGGGTGAGAATTCACCCCTCCACTTT
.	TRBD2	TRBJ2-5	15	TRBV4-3	CASSQEGTNQETQYF	TGCGCCAGCAGCCAAGAAGGGACTAACCAAGAGACCCAGTACTTC
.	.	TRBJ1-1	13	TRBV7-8	CASSLGINTEAFF	TGTGCCAGCAGCTTAGGGATCAACACTGAAGCTTTCTTT
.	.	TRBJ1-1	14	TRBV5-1	CASSSATGGSEAFF	TGCGCCAGCAGTTCCGCGACCGGAGGCTCTGAAGCCTTCTTT
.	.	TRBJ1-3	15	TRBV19	CASSGRASSGNTIYF	TGTGCCAGTAGTGGCCGGGCTAGCTCTGGAAACACCATATATTTT
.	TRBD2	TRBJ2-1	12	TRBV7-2	CASSSSGGEQFF	TGTGCCAGCAGCTCTTCGGGAGGGGAGCAGTTCTTC
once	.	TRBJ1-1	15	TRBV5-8	CASSLEAGMNTEAFF	TGTGCCAGCAGCTTAGAAGCTGGGATGAACACTGAAGCTTTCTTT
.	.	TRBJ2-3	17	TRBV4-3	CASSQDSSGYRTDTQYF	TGCGCCAGCAGCCAAGACAGCAGCGGGTATCGCACAGATACGCAGTATTTT
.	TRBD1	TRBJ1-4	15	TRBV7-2	CASSSNQGAQGKLFF	TGTGCCAGCAGCTCGAACCAGGGGGCGCAGGGAAAACTGTTTTTT
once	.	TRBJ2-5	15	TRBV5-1	CASSLGGPMGETQYF	TGCGCCAGCAGCTTGGGGGGCCCAATGGGGGAGACCCAGTACTTC
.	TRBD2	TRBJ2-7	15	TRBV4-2	CASSQVAGENYEQYF	TGTGCCAGCAGCCAAGTAGCGGGAGAAAACTACGAGCAGTACTTC
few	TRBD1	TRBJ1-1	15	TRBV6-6	CASSYRGQMNTEAFF	TGTGCCAGCAGTTACAGGGGACAGATGAACACTGAAGCTTTCTTT
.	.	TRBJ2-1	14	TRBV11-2	CASSLLEKYNEQFF	TGTGCCAGCAGCTTACTCGAGAAATACAATGAGCAGTTCTTC